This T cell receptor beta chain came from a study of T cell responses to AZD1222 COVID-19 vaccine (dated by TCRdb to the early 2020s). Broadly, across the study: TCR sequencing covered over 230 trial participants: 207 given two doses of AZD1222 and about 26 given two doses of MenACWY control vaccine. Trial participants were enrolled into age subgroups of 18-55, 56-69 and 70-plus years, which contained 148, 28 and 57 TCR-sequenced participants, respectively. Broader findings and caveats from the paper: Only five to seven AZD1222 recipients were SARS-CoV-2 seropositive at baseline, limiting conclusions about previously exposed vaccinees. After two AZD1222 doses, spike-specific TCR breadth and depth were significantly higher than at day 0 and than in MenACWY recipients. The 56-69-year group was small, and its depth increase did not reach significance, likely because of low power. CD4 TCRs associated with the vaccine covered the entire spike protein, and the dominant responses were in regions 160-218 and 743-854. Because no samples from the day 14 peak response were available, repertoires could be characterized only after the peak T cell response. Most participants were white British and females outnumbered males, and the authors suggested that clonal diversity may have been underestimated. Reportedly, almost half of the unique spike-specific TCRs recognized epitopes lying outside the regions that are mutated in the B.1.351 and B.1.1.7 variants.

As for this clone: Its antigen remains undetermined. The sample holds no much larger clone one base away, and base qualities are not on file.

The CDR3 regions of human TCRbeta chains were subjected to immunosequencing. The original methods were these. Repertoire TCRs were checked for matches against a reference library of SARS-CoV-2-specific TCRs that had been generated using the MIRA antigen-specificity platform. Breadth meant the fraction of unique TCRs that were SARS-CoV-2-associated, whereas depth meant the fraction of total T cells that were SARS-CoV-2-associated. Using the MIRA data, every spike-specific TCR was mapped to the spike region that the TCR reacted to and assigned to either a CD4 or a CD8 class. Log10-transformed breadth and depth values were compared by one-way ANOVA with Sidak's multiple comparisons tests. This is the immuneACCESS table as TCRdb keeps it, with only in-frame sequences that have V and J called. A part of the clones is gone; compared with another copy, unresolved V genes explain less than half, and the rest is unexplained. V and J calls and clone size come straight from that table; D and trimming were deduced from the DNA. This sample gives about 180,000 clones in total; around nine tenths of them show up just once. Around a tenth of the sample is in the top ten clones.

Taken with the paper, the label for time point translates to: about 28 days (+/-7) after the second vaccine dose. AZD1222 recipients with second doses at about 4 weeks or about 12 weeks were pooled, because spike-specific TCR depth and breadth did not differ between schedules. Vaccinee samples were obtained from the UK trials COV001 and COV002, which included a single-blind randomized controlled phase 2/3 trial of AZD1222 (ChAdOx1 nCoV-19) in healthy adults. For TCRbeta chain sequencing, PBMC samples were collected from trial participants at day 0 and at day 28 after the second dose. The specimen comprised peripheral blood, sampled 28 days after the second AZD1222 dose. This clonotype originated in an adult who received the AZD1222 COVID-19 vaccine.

For the CDR3, the sequence is CASSRVAGTNYEQYF. The DNA sequence reads TGTGCCAGCAGCCGAGTAGCCGGGACTAACTACGAGCAGTACTTC. The receptor chain draws on TRBV7-9 and TRBJ2-7, with 7 bases matching TRBD2. CDR3 length: 15 amino acids, cysteine to phenylalanine. The retained sequence is limited to the CDR3, 45 bases, with the frame set at the first base. CDR1 is given as SEHNR and CDR2 as FQNEAQ, both from the germline V gene (reference sequence). The germline V end is reduced by 5 bases and the J end by 3 bases; junction bases left unmatched: 10.